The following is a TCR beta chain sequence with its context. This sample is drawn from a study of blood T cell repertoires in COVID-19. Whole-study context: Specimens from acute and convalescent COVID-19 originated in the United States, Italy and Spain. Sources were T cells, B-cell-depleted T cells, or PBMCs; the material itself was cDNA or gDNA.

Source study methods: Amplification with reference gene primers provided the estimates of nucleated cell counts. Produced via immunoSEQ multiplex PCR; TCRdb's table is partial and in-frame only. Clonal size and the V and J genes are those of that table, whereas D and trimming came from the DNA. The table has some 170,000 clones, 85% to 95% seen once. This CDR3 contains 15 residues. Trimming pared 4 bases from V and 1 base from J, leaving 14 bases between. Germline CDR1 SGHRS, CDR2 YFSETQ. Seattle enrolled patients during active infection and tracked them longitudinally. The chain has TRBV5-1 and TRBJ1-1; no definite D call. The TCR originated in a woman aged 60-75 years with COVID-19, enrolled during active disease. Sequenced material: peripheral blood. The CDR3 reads CASSADRSRNTEAFF. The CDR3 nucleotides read TGCGCCAGCAGCGCCGATAGGTCTAGGAACACTGAAGCTTTCTTT.